This T cell receptor beta chain was obtained from a study of T cells expressing NK-cell markers (dated by TCRdb to 2019 to 2021). Background for the entire study: Three sorted T-cell subsets (CD3+CD56+NKG2C+, CD3+CD56+NKG2C- and CD3+CD56-NKG2C+) from roughly eight donors had their TCR beta-chain repertoires profiled. Libraries were sequenced as 2 x 150 bp reads on Illumina HiSeq 2000/2500, MiSeq or NextSeq. Seven of the eight sequenced donors were HCMV-seropositive and one was HCMV-seronegative. All eight donors whose samples were sequenced were randomly selected healthy volunteers, three of them men and five women.

Instrument used: Illumina HiSeq 2000. TCR beta cDNA libraries were made by 5'RACE template switching that added a universal primer site and unique molecular identifiers. cDNA synthesis was primed from the TCR beta constant segment, followed by two successive PCR amplification steps. Under the source paper's analysis protocol: MIGEC handled demultiplexing of the reads and grouping by UMI, while MiTCR was used to assemble and quantify clonotypes. Only TCR cDNA sequences supported by at least two reads were kept to exclude erroneous sequences. Downstream repertoire analysis used the tcR package, and clonotypes were matched across fractions by CDR3 nucleotide sequence plus V segment. VDJmatch was used to annotate antigen specificity against VDJdb, with one amino acid substitution in CDR3 permitted. TCRdb reprocessed the reads and assigns one entry to each CDR3 protein sequence, leaving out DNA. TCRdb, not the original authors, processed these V and J calls. The sample table gives approximately 440,000 distinct CDR3 sequences. Roughly 1.4% of the sample lies in the top ten.

HCMV serostatus was determined by detecting HCMV-specific IgG in serum with a commercial ELISA kit. Ficoll density gradient centrifugation was used to isolate peripheral blood mononuclear cells from blood. On the study overall, not on this receptor specifically: Those dominant clonotypes were again the most abundant among CD3+CD56-NKG2C+ cells in a few donors, at about 25-60.1%. It remained unclear whether the expanded NKG2C-expressing T cell clones were specific for HCMV antigens. For six donors, the dominant CD3+CD56+NKG2C+ clonotypes were among the top 10 CD8+ clonotypes and accounted for roughly 1.0-7.5% of CD8+ T cells.

The CDR3 spans 15 residues, from the cysteine through the phenylalanine. The coding DNA is unavailable. Based on the germline V gene, the CDR1 and CDR2 sequences are SNHLY and FYNNEI. Notes on this clonotype: What antigen it recognizes has not been identified.

Material: blood T cells: a sorted CD56 or NKG2C T cell subset, CD4+ or CD8+ T cells, or bulk PBMC T cells (not recorded which). This sequence originates from a woman between 45 and 60 years old in good health. Donor details come from another sample of the same person, matched by shared clones. The chain employs TRBV2 and TRBJ1-6; TCRdb picks TRBD1, but there is no DNA to check that call. CDR3 region: CAKKETVGDGAPLHF.